This T cell receptor (beta chain) originates from a study of PD-1 blockade in classical Hodgkin lymphoma. Concerning this clone: What it binds is not known.

Losses at the gene ends were 5 bases for V and 6 bases for J; bases not matched to a gene: 3. The CDR3 runs 14 residues. Germline loops: CDR1 SNHLY, CDR2 FYNNEI. Study findings and constraints: Diminished baseline TCR diversity has been reported in newly diagnosed patients relative to healthy donors.

Described time point: newly diagnosed, previously untreated cHL patient sample. Sequencing was performed with immunoSEQ multiplex PCR; in TCRdb, only in-frame clones are kept and a portion is missing. The sample lists roughly 20,000 clones, less than 95% seen once, with 4.5% to 7% in the top ten. This chain links TRBV2 with TRBJ2-2, with TRBD1 identical over 10 bases. This sequence originates from a human donor with classical Hodgkin lymphoma. The sequenced sample consisted of peripheral blood mononuclear cells (PBMCs). The CDR3 is CASSSDRGAGELFF. Here the CDR3 DNA reads TGTGCCAGCAGTTCGGACAGGGGGGCCGGGGAGCTGTTTTTT.